These 18 T cell receptor beta chains share one sample of origin, sequenced in a study of blood T cell repertoires in COVID-19. Clones were read by immunoSEQ multiplex PCR, and TCRdb kept only the in-frame ones, dropping some. Altogether about 250,000 clones are present, around 85% being singletons, with the ten largest covering nearly 9%. Specimen: peripheral blood. These TCRs come from an elderly man with acute or convalescent COVID-19.

The chain carries TRBV9 and TRBJ2-5; perhaps TRBD1 as D (5 bases). V was shortened by 3 bases and J by 0 bases, with 15 bases between the two germline ends. The CDR3 is 16 residues long. Germline values: CDR1 SGDLS, CDR2 YYNGEE. The CDR3 DNA is TGTGCCAGCAGCGGGCAGCCCCAGGGATACCAAGAGACCCAGTACTTC. It yields the protein CASSGQPQGYQETQYF.

V and J are TRBV29-1 and TRBJ1-1; tentatively, D is TRBD1 (6 bases). The germline V gene encodes CDR1 SQVTM and CDR2 ANQGSEA. V was trimmed by 4 bases and J by 11 bases, leaving 20 bases between them. The CDR3 has 13 residues. Written as DNA, the CDR3 is TGCAGCGTTGGCGGGCAGGGGAAGATCAAGGCTTTCTTT. It encodes CSVGGQGKIKAFF.

This clone was recorded once. The gene calls are TRBV3-1 (or the pseudogene TRBV3-2) and TRBJ1-2; tentative D call: TRBD1 (5 bases). Looked up from germline, CDR1 is LGHDT and CDR2 is YNNKEL (reference sequence). The CDR3 contains 15 residues. Trimming shortened V by 7 bases and J by 2 bases, and 17 bases separated the two germline ends. CDR3 region: CASTLGGVTNYGYTF. The CDR3 bases are TGTGCCAGCACCCTAGGAGGGGTAACCAACTATGGCTACACCTTC.

The chain has TRBV12-3 or TRBV12-4 and TRBJ1-6; 9 bases agree with TRBD1. CDR3 length: 13 residues. Losses at the gene ends were 6 bases for V and 11 bases for J; bases not matched to a gene: 5. This chain's CDR3 is CASRNRQGAPLHF. CDR3 coding DNA: TGTGCCAGCAGGAACCGACAGGGGGCACCCCTCCACTTT.

The CDR3 nucleotides are TGTGCCAGCACCCCGCCCCCGGCAGGGGGTGAAAAACTGTTTTTT. Protein: CASTPPPAGGEKLFF. The rearrangement joins TRBV28 to TRBJ1-4; TRBD1 matches at 7 bases. V shed 7 bases, J shed 7 bases, and the junction held 12 bases outside the gene matches. The CDR3 is 15 amino acids. CDR1 and CDR2 from the germline V gene are MDHEN and SYDVKM.

The chain links TRBV12-3 or TRBV12-4 to TRBJ1-1; no clear D gene. The CDR3 consists of 12 residues. V lost 6 bases and J 10 bases, leaving 15 bases between the germline ends. The CDR3 DNA sequence: TGTGCCAGCAGCTTTCGCTATGTACGAGCTTTCTTT. It translates to CASSFRYVRAFF.

This clone was recorded a few times. DNA for the CDR3: TGTGCCAGCTCACACGGGGTAAAGGACGAGCAGTACTTC. Translated, it gives CASSHGVKDEQYF. The rearrangement joins TRBV18 to TRBJ2-7; D perhaps matches TRBD2 (5 bases). Germline V gene sequence: CDR1 KGHSH, CDR2 LQKENI. V gave up 4 bases and J gave up 5 bases, with 12 bases separating them. The CDR3 totals 13 residues.

V usage is TRBV29-1 and J usage is TRBJ2-5; tentatively, D is TRBD2 (6 bases). CDR3 size: 11 residues. Deletions cut 4 bases from V and 4 bases from J, with 7 bases between. Germline V CDR1 and CDR2: SQVTM, ANQGSEA. CDR3 sequence (DNA): TGCAGCGTTGGGGGAGGAGAGACCCAGTACTTC. Encoded protein: CSVGGGETQYF. The variable domain in full, with the rest retrieved from reference TRBV29-1 and TRBJ2-5, is SAVISQKPSRDICQRGTSLTIQCQVDSQVTMMFWYRQQPGQSLTLIATANQGSEATYESGFVIDKFPISRPNLTFSTLTVSNMSPEDSSIYLCSVGGGETQYFGPGTRLLVL.

In regard to this clone: The same CDR3 also results from other DNA sequences found in this sample. The rearrangement uses TRBV5-1 and TRBJ2-3, with 10 bases identical to TRBD2. V dropped 4 bases and J dropped 1; count of bases not matched to a gene: 3. Looked up from germline, CDR1 is SGHRS and CDR2 is YFSETQ. The CDR3 runs to 15 residues. The CDR3 loop reads CASSLGLAGTDTQYF. CDR3 sequence (DNA): TGCGCCAGCAGCCTCGGACTAGCGGGCACAGATACGCAGTATTTT.

V gene TRBV27 combines with J gene TRBJ1-2; TRBD1 matches 7 bases. There are 13 residues in the CDR3. The germline CDR1 and CDR2 sequences are MNHEY and SMNVEV (reference sequence). The junction had 6 bases not matched to a gene; V was cut back by 3 bases and J by 8 bases. The CDR3 region is CASSFRQGGGYTF. As DNA, the CDR3 is TGTGCCAGCAGTTTCCGACAGGGCGGGGGCTACACCTTC.

V usage is TRBV19 and J usage is TRBJ1-4; no clear D gene. Trimming pared 3 bases from V and 8 bases from J, leaving 10 bases between. The CDR3 totals 13 residues. CDR1 is LNHDA and CDR2 is SQIVND in the germline V gene (reference sequence). CDR3 nucleotides: TGTGCCAGTAGTATGTGGGGAGAGGAAAAACTGTTTTTT. Translation: CASSMWGEEKLFF.

The chain links TRBV6-5 to TRBJ2-1; D may be TRBD1 (6 bases). CDR1 MNHEY and CDR2 SVGAGI come from the germline V gene. This CDR3 has 15 amino acids. The ends were cut back, 2 bases at V and 7 bases at J, with 15 bases in the middle. This CDR3 reads CASSYGGIVGNEQFF. CDR3 nucleotides: TGTGCCAGCAGTTACGGGGGCATCGTGGGGAATGAGCAGTTCTTC.

The chain has TRBV4-1 and TRBJ1-3; D might be TRBD1 (6 bases). CDR3 length: 15 amino acids. Germline V gene sequence: CDR1 MGHRA, CDR2 YSYEKL. V shed 4 bases and J shed 3 bases, with 13 bases lying between them. The CDR3: CASSLGTGFGNTIYF. The CDR3 bases are TGCGCCAGCAGCCTAGGAACAGGGTTTGGAAACACCATATATTTT.

J is TRBJ1-6 and V is TRBV6-5; weak D call: TRBD1 (5 bases). Germline V CDR1 and CDR2: MNHEY, SVGAGI. Trimming left V 6 bases short and J 6 bases short, with 15 bases between. The CDR3 consists of 15 residues. This chain's CDR3 is CASREDGGANSPLHF. The CDR3 nucleotides are TGTGCCAGCAGGGAGGATGGCGGGGCTAATTCACCCCTCCACTTT.

The chain carries TRBV19 and TRBJ2-3, with TRBD1 identical over 9 bases. V trimming: 10 bases; J trimming: 0 bases; junction bases outside the gene matches: 14. Germline assignment: CDR1 LNHDA and CDR2 SQIVND (reference sequence). CDR3 size: 17 residues. CDR3 amino acids: CATAGQGFSPSTDTQYF. CDR3 DNA sequence: TGTGCCACCGCCGGACAGGGGTTTTCTCCTAGCACAGATACGCAGTATTTT. The full variable domain, its missing parts supplied by reference TRBV19 and TRBJ2-3, is DGGITQSPKYLFRKEGQNVTLSCEQNLNHDAMYWYRQDPGQGLRLIYYSQIVNDFQKGDIAEGYSVSREKKESFPLTVTSAQKNPTAFYLCATAGQGFSPSTDTQYFGPGTRLTVL.

The chain uses TRBV2 and TRBJ1-1; no clear D. This CDR3 region has 14 residues. Trimming left V 6 bases short and J 4 bases short, with 15 bases between. Looked up from germline, CDR1 is SNHLY and CDR2 is FYNNEI. The CDR3 nucleotides are TGTGCCAGCAGGGCACAGACACCGAGCACTGAAGCTTTCTTT. Translating it yields CASRAQTPSTEAFF.

The sample holds one count of this clone. This chain joins TRBV19 and TRBJ2-7; 11 bases align to TRBD2. Per the germline V gene, CDR1 is LNHDA and CDR2 is SQIVND (reference sequence). This CDR3 has 14 amino acids. V was clipped by 7 bases and J by 7 bases; unmatched bases: 9. The CDR3 region has the DNA TGTGCCAGTACTCTAGCGGGAGGCTCCGTGGAGCAGTACTTC. Translated: CASTLAGGSVEQYF.

The chain couples TRBV5-6 to TRBJ2-3; D call uncertain. The CDR3 totals 13 residues. V lost 4 bases to trimming and J lost 9 bases, with 15 bases between them. Germline lookup yields CDR1 SGHDT and CDR2 YYEEEE. The CDR3 nucleotides read TGTGCCAGCAGCCCAAGTCGTGCGGCGACGCAGTATTTT. Its protein is CASSPSRAATQYF.